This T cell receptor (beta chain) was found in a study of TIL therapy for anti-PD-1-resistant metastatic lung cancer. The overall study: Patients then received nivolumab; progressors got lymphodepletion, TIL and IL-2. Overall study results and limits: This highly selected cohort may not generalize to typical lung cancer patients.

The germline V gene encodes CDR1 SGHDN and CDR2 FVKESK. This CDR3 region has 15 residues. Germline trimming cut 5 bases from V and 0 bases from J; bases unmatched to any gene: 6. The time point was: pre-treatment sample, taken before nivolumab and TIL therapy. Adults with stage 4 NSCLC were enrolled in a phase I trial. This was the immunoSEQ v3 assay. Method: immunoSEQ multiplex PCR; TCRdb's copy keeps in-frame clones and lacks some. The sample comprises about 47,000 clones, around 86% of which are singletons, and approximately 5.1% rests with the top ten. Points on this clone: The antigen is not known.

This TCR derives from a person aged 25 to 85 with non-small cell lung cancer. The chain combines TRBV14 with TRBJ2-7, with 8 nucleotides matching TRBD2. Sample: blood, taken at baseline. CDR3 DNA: TGTGCCAGCAGCGCCCTAGCGGGCAACTCCTACGAGCAGTACTTC. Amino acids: CASSALAGNSYEQYF.